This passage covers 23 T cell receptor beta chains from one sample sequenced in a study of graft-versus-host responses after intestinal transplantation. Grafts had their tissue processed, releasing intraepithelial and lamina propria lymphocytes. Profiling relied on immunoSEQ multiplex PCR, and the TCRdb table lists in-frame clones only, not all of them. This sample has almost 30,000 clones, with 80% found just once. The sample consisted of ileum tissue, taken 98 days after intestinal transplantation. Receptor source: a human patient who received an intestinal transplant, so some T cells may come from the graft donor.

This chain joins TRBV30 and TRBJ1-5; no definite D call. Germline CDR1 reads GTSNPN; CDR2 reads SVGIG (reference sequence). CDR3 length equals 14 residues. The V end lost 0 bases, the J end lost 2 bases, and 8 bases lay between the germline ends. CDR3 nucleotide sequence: TGTGCCTGGAGTGTTGGGATTCGCAATCAGCCCCAGCATTTT. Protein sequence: CAWSVGIRNQPQHF.

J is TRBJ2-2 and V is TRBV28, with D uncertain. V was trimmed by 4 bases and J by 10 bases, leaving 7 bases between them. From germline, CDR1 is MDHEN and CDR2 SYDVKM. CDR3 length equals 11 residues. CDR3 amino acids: CASSSYPELFF. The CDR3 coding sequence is TGTGCCAGCAGTTCTTATCCGGAGCTGTTTTTT.

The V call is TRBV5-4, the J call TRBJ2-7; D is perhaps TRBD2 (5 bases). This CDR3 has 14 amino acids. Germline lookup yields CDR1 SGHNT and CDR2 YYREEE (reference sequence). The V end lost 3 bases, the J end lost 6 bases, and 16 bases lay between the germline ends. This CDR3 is CASSSPGLASEQYF. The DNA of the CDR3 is TGTGCCAGCAGCTCTCCGGGTCTAGCCTCCGAGCAGTACTTC.

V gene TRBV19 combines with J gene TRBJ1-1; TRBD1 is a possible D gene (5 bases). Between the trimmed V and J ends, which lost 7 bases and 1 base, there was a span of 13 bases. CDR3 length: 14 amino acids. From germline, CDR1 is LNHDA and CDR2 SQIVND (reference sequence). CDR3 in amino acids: CASTPAGGNTEAFF. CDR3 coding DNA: TGTGCCAGTACCCCGGCGGGGGGGAACACTGAAGCTTTCTTT.

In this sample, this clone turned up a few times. CDR3 amino acids: CASRKGQGGNTEAFF. CDR3 DNA sequence: TGTGCCAGCAGAAAAGGACAGGGTGGAAACACTGAAGCTTTCTTT. The chain employs TRBV6-1 and TRBJ1-1; 8 nucleotides agree with TRBD1. The germline V gene has CDR1 MNHNS and CDR2 SASEGT. The CDR3 length is 15 residues. J was trimmed by 2 bases and V by 6 bases; bases with no gene match: 8.

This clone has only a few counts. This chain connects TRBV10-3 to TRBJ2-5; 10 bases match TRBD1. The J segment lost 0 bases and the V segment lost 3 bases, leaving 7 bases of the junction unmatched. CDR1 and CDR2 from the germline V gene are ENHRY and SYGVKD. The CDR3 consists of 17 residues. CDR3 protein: CAISDLETGGNQETQYF. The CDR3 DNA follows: TGTGCCATCAGTGACCTTGAGACAGGGGGCAACCAAGAGACCCAGTACTTC.

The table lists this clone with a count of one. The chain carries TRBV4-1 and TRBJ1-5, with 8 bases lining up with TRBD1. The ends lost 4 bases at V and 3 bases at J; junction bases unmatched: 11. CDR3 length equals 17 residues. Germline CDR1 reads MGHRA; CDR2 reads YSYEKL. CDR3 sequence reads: CASSLYPRTGFNQPQHF. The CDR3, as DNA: TGCGCCAGCAGCCTCTACCCGCGGACAGGGTTCAATCAGCCCCAGCATTTT.

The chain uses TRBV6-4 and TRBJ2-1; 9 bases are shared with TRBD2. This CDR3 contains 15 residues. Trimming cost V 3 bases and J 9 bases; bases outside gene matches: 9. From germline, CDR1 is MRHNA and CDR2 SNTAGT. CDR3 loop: CASSESGGPSGEQFF. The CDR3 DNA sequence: TGTGCCAGCAGTGAAAGCGGGGGGCCCTCCGGTGAGCAGTTCTTC.

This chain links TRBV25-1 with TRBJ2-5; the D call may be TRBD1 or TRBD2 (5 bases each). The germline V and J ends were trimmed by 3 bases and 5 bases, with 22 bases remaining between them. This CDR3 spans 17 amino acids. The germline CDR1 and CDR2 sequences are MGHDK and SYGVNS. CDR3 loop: CASSEFGRDGLGETQYF. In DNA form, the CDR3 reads TGTGCCAGCAGTGAGTTTGGCCGGGACGGATTGGGGGAGACCCAGTACTTC.

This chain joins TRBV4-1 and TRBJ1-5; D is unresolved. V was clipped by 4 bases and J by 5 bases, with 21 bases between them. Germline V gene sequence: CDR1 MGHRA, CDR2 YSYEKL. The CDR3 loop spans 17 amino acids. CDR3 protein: CASSPKLPAAFYQPQHF. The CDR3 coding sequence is TGCGCCAGCAGCCCCAAACTCCCGGCCGCCTTTTATCAGCCCCAGCATTTT.

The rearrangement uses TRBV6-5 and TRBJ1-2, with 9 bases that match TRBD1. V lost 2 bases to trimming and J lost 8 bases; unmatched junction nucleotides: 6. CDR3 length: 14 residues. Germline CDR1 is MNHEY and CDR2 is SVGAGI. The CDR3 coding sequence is TGTGCCAGCAGTTACGGGGGACAGGGCCAAGGCTACACCTTC. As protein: CASSYGGQGQGYTF.

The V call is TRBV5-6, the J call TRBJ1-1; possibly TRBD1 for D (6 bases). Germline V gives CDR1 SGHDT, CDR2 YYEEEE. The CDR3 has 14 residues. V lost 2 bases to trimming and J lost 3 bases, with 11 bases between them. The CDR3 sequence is CASSFQGWDTEAFF. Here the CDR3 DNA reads TGTGCCAGCAGCTTCCAGGGGTGGGACACTGAAGCTTTCTTT. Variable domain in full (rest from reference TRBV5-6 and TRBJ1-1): DAGVTQSPTHLIKTRGQQVTLRCSPKSGHDTVSWYQQALGQGPQFIFQYYEEEERQRGNFPDRFSGHQFPNYSSELNVNALLLGDSALYLCASSFQGWDTEAFFGQGTRLTVV.

The CDR3 loop is CASSLGPGELFF. CDR3 nucleotide sequence: TGTGCCAGCAGCTTGGGCCCCGGGGAGCTGTTTTTT. V and J are TRBV11-2 and TRBJ2-2; D gene ambiguous. This CDR3 spans 12 amino acids. The V end lost 3 bases, the J end lost 6 bases, and 5 bases lay between the germline ends. Germline CDR1 reads SGHAT; CDR2 reads FQNNGV.

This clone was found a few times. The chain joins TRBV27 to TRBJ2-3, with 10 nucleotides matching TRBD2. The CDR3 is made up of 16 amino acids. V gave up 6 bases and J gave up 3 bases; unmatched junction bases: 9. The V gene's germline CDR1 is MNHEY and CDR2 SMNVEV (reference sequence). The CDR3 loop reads CASRENPAGGTDTQYF. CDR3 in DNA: TGTGCCAGCAGGGAGAATCCAGCGGGGGGGACAGATACGCAGTATTTT.

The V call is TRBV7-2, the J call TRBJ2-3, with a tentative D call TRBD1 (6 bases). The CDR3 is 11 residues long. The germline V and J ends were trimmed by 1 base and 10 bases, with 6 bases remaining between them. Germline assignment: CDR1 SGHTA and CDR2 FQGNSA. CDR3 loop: CASSLDRAQYF. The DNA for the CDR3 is TGTGCCAGCAGCTTAGACAGGGCGCAGTATTTT.

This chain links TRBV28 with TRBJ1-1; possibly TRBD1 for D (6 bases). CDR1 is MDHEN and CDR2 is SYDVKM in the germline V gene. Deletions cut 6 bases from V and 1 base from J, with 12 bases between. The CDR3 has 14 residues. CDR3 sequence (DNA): TGTGCCAGCAGGGTGGGGGCGCCGAACACTGAAGCTTTCTTT. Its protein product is CASRVGAPNTEAFF.

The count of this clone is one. DNA of the CDR3: TGCGCCAGTGTTACAGGGCCCGGGAGCACTGAAGCTTTCTTT. Encoded protein: CASVTGPGSTEAFF. The chain links TRBV5-1 to TRBJ1-1; tentative D call: TRBD1 (6 bases). V lost 8 bases, J lost 4 bases, and 18 bases lay in between. The CDR3 has 14 amino acids. CDR1 SGHRS and CDR2 YFSETQ come from the germline V gene. Filled out from reference TRBV5-1 and TRBJ1-1, the complete variable domain reads KAGVTQTPRYLIKTRGQQVTLSCSPISGHRSVSWYQQTPGQGLQFLFEYFSETQRNKGNFPGRFSGRQFSNSRSEMNVSTLELGDSALYLCASVTGPGSTEAFFGQGTRLTVV.

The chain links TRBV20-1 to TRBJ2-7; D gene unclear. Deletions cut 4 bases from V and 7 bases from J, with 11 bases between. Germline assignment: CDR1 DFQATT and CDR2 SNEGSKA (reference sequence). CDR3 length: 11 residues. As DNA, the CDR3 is TGCAGTGCTACCCGCCTAGGAGAGCAGTACTTC. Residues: CSATRLGEQYF.

CDR3 nucleotides: TGTGCCAGTAGTGTACAGGGAAGAGGTGAAAAACTGTTTTTT. Translation: CASSVQGRGEKLFF. The chain employs TRBV19 and TRBJ1-4, with D maybe TRBD1 (6 bases). Trimming took off 5 bases at V and 7 bases at J, with 14 bases between the two ends. The V gene's germline CDR1 is LNHDA and CDR2 SQIVND (reference sequence). This CDR3 region has 14 residues.

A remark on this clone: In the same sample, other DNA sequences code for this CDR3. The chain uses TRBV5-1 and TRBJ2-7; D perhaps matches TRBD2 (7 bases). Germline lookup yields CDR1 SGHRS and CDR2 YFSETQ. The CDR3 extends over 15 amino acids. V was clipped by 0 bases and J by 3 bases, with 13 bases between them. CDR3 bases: TGCGCCAGCAGCTTGGGTCGGGGGGCAAGCTACGAGCAGTACTTC. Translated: CASSLGRGASYEQYF.

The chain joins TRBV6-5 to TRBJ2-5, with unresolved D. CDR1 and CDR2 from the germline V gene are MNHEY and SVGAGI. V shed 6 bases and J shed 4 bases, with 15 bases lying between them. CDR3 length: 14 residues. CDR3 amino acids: CASSFGGSIETQYF. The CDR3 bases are TGTGCCAGCAGCTTTGGTGGGTCAATAGAGACCCAGTACTTC.

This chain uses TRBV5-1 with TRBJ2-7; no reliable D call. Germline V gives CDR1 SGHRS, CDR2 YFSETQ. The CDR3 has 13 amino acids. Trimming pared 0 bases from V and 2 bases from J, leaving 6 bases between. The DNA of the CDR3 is TGCGCCAGCAGCTTGGAAAGAACCTACGAGCAGTACTTC. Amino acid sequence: CASSLERTYEQYF. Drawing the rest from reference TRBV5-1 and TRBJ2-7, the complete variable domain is KAGVTQTPRYLIKTRGQQVTLSCSPISGHRSVSWYQQTPGQGLQFLFEYFSETQRNKGNFPGRFSGRQFSNSRSEMNVSTLELGDSALYLCASSLERTYEQYFGPGTRLTVT.

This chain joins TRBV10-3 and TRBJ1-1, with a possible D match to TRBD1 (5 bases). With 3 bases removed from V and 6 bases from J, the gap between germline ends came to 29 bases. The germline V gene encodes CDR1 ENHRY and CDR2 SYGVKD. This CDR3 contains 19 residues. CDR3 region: CAISDPKWGSSGTSPEAFF. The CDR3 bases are TGTGCCATCAGTGATCCCAAGTGGGGCTCATCGGGGACCAGCCCTGAAGCTTTCTTT.